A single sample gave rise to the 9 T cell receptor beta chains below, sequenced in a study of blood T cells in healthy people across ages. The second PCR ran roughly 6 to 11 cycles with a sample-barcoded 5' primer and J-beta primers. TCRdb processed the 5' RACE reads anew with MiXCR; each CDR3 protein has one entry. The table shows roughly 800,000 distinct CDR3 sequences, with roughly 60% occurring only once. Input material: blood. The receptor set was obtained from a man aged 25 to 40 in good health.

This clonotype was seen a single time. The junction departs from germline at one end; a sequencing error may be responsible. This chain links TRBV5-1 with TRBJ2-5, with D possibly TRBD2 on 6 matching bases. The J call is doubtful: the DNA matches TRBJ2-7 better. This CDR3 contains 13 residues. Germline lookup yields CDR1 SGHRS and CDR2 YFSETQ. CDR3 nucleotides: TGCGCCGGCAGCTTGTCGGGGGCCTACGAGCAGTACTTC. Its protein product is CAGSLSGAYEQYF.

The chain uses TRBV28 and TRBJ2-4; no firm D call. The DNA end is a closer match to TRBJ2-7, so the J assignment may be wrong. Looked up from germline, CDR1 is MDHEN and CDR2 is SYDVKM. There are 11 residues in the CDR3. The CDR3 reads CASSGSLEQYF. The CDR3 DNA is TGTGCCAGCAGTGGATCTCTCGAGCAGTACTTC.

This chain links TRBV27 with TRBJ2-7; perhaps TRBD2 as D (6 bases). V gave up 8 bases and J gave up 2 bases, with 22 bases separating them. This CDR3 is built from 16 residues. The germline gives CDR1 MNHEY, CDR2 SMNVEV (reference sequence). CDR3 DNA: TGTGCCAGCGGGCAAGGTGGGCCTAGCGAGGCCTACGAGCAGTACTTC. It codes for CASGQGGPSEAYEQYF.

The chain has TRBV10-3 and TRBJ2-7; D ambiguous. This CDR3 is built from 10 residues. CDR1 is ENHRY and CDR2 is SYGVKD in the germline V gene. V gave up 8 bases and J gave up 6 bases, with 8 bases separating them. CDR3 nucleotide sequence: TGTGCCATCGGTACCGTCGAGCAGTACTTC. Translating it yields CAIGTVEQYF.

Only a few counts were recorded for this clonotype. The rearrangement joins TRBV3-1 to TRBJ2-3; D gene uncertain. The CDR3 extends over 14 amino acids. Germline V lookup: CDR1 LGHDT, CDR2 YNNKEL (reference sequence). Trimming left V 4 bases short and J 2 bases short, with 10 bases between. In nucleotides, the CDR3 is TGTGCCAGCAGCCCAGGCGGCAACACAGATACGCAGTATTTT. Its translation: CASSPGGNTDTQYF.

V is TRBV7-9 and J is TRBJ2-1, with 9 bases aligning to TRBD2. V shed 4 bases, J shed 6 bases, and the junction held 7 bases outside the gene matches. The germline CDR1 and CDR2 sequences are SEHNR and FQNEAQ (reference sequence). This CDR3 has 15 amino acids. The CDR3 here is CASSSLGTSRNEQFF. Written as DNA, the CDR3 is TGTGCCAGCAGCTCCTTAGGGACTAGCCGCAATGAGCAGTTCTTC. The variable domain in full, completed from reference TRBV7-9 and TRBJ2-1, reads DTGVSQNPRHKITKRGQNVTFRCDPISEHNRLYWYRQTLGQGPEFLTYFQNEAQLEKSRLLSDRFSAERPKGSFSTLEIQRTEQGDSAMYLCASSSLGTSRNEQFFGPGTRLTVL.

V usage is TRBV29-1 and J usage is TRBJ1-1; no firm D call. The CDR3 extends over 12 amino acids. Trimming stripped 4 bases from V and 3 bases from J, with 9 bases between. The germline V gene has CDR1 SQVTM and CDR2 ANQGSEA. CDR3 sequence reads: CSVVMEYTEAFF. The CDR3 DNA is TGCAGCGTTGTGATGGAATACACTGAAGCTTTCTTT.

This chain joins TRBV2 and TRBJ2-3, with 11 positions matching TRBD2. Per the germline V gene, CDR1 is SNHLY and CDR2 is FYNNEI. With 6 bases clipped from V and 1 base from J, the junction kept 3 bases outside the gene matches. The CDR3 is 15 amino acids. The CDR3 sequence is CASRSGLAGTDTQYF. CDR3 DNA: TGTGCCAGCAGATCGGGACTAGCGGGCACAGATACGCAGTATTTT.

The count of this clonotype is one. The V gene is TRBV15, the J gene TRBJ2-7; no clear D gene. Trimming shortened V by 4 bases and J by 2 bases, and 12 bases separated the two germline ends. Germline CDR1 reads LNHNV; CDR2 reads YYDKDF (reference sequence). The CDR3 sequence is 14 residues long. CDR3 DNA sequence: TGTGCCACCAGCACAACCTCTGACACCTACGAGCAGTACTTC. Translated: CATSTTSDTYEQYF.